Detailed here is one T cell receptor (beta chain). This record comes from a study of glioma-infiltrating T cells. The iRepertoire nested amplicon-rescue multiplex PCR amplified TCR alpha and beta CDR3s from RNA. TCRdb recomputed calls from the multiplex PCR reads with MiXCR, one row per CDR3 protein. Among about 380,000 distinct CDR3 sequences listed, around 38% were seen once. The receptor's source is a human donor with low-grade glioma or glioblastoma, undergoing nonglioma brain surgery, or in good health (not recorded which). The sample consisted of glioma tissue, nonneoplastic brain tissue, or PBMCs (not recorded which).

The CDR3 sequence: CASSPGFEQYF. The CDR3 DNA follows: TGTGCCAGCAGCCCAGGGTTCGAGCAGTACTTC. J is TRBJ2-7 and V is TRBV7-9, with a tentative D call TRBD1 (5 bases). CDR1 SEHNR and CDR2 FQNEAQ come from the germline V gene (reference sequence). The V and J ends lost 5 bases and 6 bases respectively, with 8 bases between them. The CDR3 has 11 residues.